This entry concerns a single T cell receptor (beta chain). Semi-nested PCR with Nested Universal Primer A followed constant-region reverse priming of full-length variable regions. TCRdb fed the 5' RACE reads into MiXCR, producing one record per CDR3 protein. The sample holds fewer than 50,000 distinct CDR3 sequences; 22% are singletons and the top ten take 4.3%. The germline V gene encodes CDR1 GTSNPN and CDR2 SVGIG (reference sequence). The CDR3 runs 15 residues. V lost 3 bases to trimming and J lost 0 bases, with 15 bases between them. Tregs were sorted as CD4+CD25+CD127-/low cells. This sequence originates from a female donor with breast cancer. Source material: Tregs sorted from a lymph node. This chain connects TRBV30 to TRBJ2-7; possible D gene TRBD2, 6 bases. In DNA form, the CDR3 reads TGTGCCTGGAGATTGGGACTTGGGAACTCCTACGAGCAGTACTTC. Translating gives CAWRLGLGNSYEQYF.